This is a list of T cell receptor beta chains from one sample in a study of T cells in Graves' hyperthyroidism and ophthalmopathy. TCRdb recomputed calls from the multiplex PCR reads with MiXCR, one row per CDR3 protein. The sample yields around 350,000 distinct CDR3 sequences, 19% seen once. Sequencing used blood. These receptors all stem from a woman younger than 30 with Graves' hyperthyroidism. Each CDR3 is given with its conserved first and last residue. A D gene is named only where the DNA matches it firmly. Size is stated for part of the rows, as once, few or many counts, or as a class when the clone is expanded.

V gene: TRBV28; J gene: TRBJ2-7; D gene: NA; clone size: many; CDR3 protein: CASSFASDLSRGYEQYF; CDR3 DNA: TGTGCCAGCAGTTTCGCTTCGGACCTCAGCAGGGGTTACGAGCAGTACTTC
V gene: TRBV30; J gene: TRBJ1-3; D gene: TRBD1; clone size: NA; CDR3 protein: CAWRAGTGLGDTIYF; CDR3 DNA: TGTGCCTGGAGGGCCGGGACAGGCCTCGGAGACACCATATATTTT
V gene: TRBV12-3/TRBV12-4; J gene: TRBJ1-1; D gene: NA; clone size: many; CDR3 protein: CASSTTGDTEAFF; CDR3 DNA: TGTGCCAGCAGCACCACTGGGGACACTGAAGCTTTCTTT
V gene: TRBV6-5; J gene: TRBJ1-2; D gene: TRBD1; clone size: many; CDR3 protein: CASSYTGGVGYTF; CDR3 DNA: TGTGCCAGCAGTTACACAGGGGGCGTTGGCTACACCTTC
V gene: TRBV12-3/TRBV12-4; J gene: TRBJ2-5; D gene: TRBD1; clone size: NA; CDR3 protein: CASSLDGTGEETQYF; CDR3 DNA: TGTGCCAGCAGTTTAGACGGGACAGGGGAAGAGACCCAGTACTTC
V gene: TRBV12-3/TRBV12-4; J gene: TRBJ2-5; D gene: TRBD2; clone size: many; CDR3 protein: CASRNRTSVFQETQYF; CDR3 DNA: TGTGCCAGCAGGAATCGGACTAGCGTCTTCCAAGAGACCCAGTACTTC
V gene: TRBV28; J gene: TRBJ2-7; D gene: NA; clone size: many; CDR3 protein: CASGGVSYEQYF; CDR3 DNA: TGTGCCAGCGGTGGAGTTTCCTACGAGCAGTACTTC
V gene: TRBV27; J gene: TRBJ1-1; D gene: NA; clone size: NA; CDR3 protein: CASSLSWGVEAFF; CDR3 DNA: TGTGCCAGCAGCCTCTCTTGGGGGGTTGAAGCTTTCTTT
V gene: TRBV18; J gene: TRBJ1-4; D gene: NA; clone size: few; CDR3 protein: CASSPPTTAKLFF; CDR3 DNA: TGTGCCAGCTCACCACCGACCACCGCAAAACTGTTTTTT
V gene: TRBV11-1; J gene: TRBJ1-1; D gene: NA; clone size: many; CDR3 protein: CASSSGRIRMNTEAFF; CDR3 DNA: TGTGCCAGCAGCTCGGGACGGATACGGATGAACACTGAAGCTTTCTTT
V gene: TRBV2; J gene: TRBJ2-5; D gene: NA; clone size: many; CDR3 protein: CASRPRTADQETQYF; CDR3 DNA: TGTGCCAGCAGGCCCCGGACAGCGGACCAAGAGACCCAGTACTTC
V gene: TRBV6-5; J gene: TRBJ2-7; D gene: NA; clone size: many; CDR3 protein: CASSYSRGGSSYEQYF; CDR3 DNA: TGTGCCAGCAGTTACTCGAGGGGGGGGAGCTCCTACGAGCAGTACTTC
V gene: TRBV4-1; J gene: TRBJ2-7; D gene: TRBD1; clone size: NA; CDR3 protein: CASSRTGTGAYEQYF; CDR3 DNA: TGCGCCAGCAGCCGAACCGGGACAGGGGCCTACGAGCAGTACTTC
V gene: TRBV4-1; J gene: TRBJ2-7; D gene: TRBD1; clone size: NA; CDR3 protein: CASRADRGAYEQYF; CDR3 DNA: TGCGCCAGCAGGGCGGACAGGGGGGCCTACGAGCAGTACTTC
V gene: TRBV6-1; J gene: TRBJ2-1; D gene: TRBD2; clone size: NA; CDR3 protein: CASNPAGGASNEQFF; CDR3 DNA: TGTGCCAGCAACCCCGCGGGGGGGGCCTCCAATGAGCAGTTCTTC
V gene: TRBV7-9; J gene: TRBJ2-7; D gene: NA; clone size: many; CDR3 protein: CASSSRTGNYEQYF; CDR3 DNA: TGTGCCAGCAGCAGCCGGACTGGGAACTACGAGCAGTACTTC
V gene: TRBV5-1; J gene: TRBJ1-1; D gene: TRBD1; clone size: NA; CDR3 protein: CASSFTGDEAFF; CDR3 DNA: TGCGCCAGCAGCTTTACAGGGGACGAAGCTTTCTTT
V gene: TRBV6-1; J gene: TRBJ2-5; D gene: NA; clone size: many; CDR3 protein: CASSESSLQLETQYF; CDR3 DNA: TGTGCCAGCAGTGAATCCTCCTTGCAACTAGAGACCCAGTACTTC
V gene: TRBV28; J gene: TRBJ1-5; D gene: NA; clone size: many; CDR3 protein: CASSLFGGAHQPQHF; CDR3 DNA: TGTGCCAGCAGTTTATTCGGCGGGGCCCATCAGCCCCAGCATTTT
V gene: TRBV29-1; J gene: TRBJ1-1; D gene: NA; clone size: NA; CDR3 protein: CSVEGGQYTEAFF; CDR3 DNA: TGCAGCGTTGAAGGGGGCCAATACACTGAAGCTTTCTTT
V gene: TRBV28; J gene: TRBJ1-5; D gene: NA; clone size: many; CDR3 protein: CASSPARTAERNQPQHF; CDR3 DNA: TGTGCCAGCAGTCCGGCCCGGACAGCTGAAAGAAATCAGCCCCAGCATTTT
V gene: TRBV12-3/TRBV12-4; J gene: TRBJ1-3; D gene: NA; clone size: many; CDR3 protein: CAINRGNTIYF; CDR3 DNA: TGTGCCATCAACAGGGGAAACACCATATATTTT
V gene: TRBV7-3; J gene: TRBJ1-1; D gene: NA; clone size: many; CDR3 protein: CASSSQGGTEAFF; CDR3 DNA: TGTGCCAGCAGTTCACAGGGTGGCACTGAAGCTTTCTTT
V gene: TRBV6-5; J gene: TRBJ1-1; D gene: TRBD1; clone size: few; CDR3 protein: CASSYLWTGALNTEAFF; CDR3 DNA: TGTGCCAGCAGTTACTTATGGACAGGGGCCCTGAACACTGAAGCTTTCTTT
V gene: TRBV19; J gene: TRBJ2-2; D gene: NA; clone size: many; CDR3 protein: CASSVAGELFF; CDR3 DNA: TGTGCCAGTAGTGTCGCCGGGGAGCTGTTTTTT
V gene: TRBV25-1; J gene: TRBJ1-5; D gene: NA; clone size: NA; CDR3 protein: CASSATGMYQPQHF; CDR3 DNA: TGTGCCAGCAGTGCTACAGGGATGTATCAGCCCCAGCATTTT
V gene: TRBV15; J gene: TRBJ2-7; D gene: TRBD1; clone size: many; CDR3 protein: CATSPDTGGNPYEQYF; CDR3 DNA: TGTGCCACCAGCCCAGATACAGGGGGGAACCCCTACGAGCAGTACTTC
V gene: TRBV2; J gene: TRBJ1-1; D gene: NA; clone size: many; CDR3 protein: CASSSNPGRTEAFF; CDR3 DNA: TGTGCCAGCAGTTCTAACCCAGGGAGGACTGAAGCTTTCTTT
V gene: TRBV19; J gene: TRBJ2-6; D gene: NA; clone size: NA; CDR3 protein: CAWSVDSHPLQSSSGANVLTF; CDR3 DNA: TGTGCCTGGAGTGTAGACAGCCATCCCCTCCAATCGAGCTCTGGGGCCAACGTCCTGACTTTC
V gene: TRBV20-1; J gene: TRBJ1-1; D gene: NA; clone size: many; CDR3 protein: CSARAGFDTEAFF; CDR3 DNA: TGCAGTGCTAGAGCTGGGTTTGACACTGAAGCTTTCTTT
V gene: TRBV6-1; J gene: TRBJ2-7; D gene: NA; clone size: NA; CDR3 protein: CASSAGLQAYEQYF; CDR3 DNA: TGTGCCAGCAGTGCGGGACTTCAAGCCTACGAGCAGTACTTC
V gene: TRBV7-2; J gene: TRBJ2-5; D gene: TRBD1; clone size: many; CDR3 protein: CASSSPRDRGETQYF; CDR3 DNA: TGTGCCAGCAGCTCCCCCCGGGACAGGGGGGAGACCCAGTACTTC
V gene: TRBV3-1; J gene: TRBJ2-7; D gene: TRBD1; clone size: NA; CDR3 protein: CASSQGGGTGVEQYF; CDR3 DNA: TGTGCCAGCAGCCAAGGGGGAGGGACAGGGGTCGAGCAGTACTTC
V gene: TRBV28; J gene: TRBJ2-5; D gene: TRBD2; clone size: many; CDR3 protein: CASSLVTSGGEETQYF; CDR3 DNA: TGTGCCAGCAGTTTAGTGACTAGCGGGGGGGAAGAGACCCAGTACTTC
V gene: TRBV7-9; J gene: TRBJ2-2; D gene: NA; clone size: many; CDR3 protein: CASSPRSMTGELFF; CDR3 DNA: TGTGCCAGCAGCCCCCGCTCTATGACCGGGGAGCTGTTTTTT
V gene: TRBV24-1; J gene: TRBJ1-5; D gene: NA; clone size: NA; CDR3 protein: CATSQYSNQPQHF; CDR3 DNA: TGTGCCACTTCCCAGTATAGCAATCAGCCCCAGCATTTT
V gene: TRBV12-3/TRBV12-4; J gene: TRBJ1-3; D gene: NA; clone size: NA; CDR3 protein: CASSFENLPGNTIYF; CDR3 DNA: TGTGCCAGCAGTTTCGAGAACCTACCTGGAAACACCATATATTTT
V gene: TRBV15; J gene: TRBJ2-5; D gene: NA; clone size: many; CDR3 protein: CATSRSAGAQYF; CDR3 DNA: TGTGCCACCAGCAGGAGCGCTGGGGCCCAGTACTTC
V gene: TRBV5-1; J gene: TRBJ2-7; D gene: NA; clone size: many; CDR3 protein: CASSLSTSYEQYF; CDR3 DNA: TGCGCCAGCAGCTTGTCAACCTCCTACGAGCAGTACTTC
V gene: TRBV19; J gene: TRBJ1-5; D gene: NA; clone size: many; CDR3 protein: CASSSGTLGNQPQHF; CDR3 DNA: TGTGCCAGTAGTTCCGGAACCCTAGGGAATCAGCCCCAGCATTTT
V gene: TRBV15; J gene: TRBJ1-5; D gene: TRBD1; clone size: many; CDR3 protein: CATSSVGQGNQPQHF; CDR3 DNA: TGTGCCACCAGCAGTGTTGGACAGGGTAATCAGCCCCAGCATTTT
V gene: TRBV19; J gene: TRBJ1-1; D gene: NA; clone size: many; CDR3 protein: CASSYRFSEAFF; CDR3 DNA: TGTGCCAGTAGTTACAGGTTTTCTGAAGCTTTCTTT
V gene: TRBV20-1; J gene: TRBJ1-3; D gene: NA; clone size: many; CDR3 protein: CSARTRRGRNTIYF; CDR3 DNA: TGCAGTGCTAGGACCCGAAGGGGGAGAAACACCATATATTTT
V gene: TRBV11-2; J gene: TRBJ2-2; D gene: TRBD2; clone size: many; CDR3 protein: CASSKLAGGDTGELFF; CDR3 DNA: TGTGCCAGCAGCAAACTAGCGGGGGGCGACACCGGGGAGCTGTTTTTT
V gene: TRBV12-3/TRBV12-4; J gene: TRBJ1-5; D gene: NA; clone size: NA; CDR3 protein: CASSLIEGGNQPQHF; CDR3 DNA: TGTGCCAGCAGTTTAATTGAGGGAGGCAATCAGCCCCAGCATTTT
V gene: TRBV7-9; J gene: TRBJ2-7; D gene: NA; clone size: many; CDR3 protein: CASSLGGHTYEQYF; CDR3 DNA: TGTGCCAGCAGCTTAGGGGGGCACACCTACGAGCAGTACTTC
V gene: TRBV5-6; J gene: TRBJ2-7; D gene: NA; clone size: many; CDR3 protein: CASSLSGGGDEQYF; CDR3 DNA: TGTGCCAGCAGCTTATCTGGGGGTGGCGACGAGCAGTACTTC
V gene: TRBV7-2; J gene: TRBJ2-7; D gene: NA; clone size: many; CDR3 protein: CASSLNPRGRLDF; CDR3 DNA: TGTGCCAGCAGCTTAAATCCGAGGGGGAGACTAGACTTC
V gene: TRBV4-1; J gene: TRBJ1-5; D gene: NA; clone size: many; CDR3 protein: CASSGQWDQPQHF; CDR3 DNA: TGCGCCAGCAGCGGACAGTGGGACCAGCCCCAGCATTTT
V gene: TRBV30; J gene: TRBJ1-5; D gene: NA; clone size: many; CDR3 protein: CAWNRDNNQPQHF; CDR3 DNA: TGTGCCTGGAATAGGGACAACAATCAGCCCCAGCATTTT
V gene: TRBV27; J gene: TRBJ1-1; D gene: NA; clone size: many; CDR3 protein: CASSLLQGLTAFF; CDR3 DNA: TGTGCCAGCAGTTTATTACAGGGCCTGACGGCTTTCTTT
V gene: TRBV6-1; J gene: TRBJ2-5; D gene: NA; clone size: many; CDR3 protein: CASSEGSLETQYF; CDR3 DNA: TGTGCCAGCAGTGAGGGTAGCCTCGAGACCCAGTACTTC